The next 6 T cell receptor beta chains were all read from a single sample in a study of blood T cells in healthy people across ages. Primed by a sample-barcoded 5' primer and a J-beta primer mix, a second PCR proceeded for about 7 to 11 cycles. TCRdb itself ran the 5' RACE reads through MiXCR, one entry per CDR3 protein. The table lists roughly 800,000 distinct CDR3 sequences, about 36% of them singletons. The sequencing sample was made of blood. Receptors were obtained from a man between 18 and 35 years old in good health.

V is TRBV4-1 and J is TRBJ2-1; the match to TRBD2 covers 9 bases. Per germline, CDR1 MGHRA and CDR2 YSYEKL. J lost 5 bases, V lost 1 base, and 9 bases had no gene match. The CDR3 is made up of 17 amino acids. CDR3 coding DNA: TGCGCCAGCAGCCAAGTAGATATGGGACTAGCCAACAATGAGCAGTTCTTC. Residues: CASSQVDMGLANNEQFF.

The rearrangement joins TRBV18 to TRBJ1-2, with 11 positions matching TRBD1. CDR1 is KGHSH, CDR2 LQKENI, per germline. The CDR3 is 15 amino acids. V was clipped by 3 bases and J by 3 bases; unmatched bases: 3. In DNA, the CDR3 is TGTGCCAGCTCACCGGACAGGGGGCATCACTATGGCTACACCTTC. Its translation: CASSPDRGHHYGYTF.

The chain couples TRBV5-6 to TRBJ2-1; D remains ambiguous. The CDR3 has 14 residues. V lost 1 base, J lost 7 bases, and 12 bases lay in between. Per germline, CDR1 SGHDT and CDR2 YYEEEE. The CDR3 loop is CASSLRLTANEQFF. CDR3 in DNA: TGTGCCAGCAGCTTGCGCCTTACCGCGAATGAGCAGTTCTTC.

V is TRBV28 and J is TRBJ2-1; perhaps D is TRBD1 or TRBD2 (5 bases each). The better agreement between TRBJ2-7 and the DNA end casts doubt on the J call. The germline CDR1 and CDR2 sequences are MDHEN and SYDVKM. The CDR3 covers 18 residues. This CDR3 is CASSFGPGPQSSYNEQYF. CDR3 sequence (DNA): TGTGCCAGCAGTTTTGGGCCGGGACCCCAAAGCTCCTACAATGAGCAGTACTTC.

The chain joins TRBV28 to TRBJ1-1; 9 bases map to TRBD1. The junction had 10 bases not matched to a gene; V was cut back by 6 bases and J by 2 bases. From germline, CDR1 is MDHEN and CDR2 SYDVKM. The CDR3 runs to 16 residues. The CDR3 coding sequence is TGTGCCAGCAGCCTAGGACAGGGGTACCCTAACACTGAAGCTTTCTTT. Its translation is CASSLGQGYPNTEAFF.

The chain is built from TRBV29-1 and TRBJ1-2, with D unresolved. The CDR3 extends over 12 amino acids. In germline, CDR1 is SQVTM, CDR2 ANQGSEA. V was trimmed by 4 bases and J by 5 bases, leaving 11 bases between them. The CDR3 DNA follows: TGCAGCGTTGTGGCGGGCATATATGGCTACACCTTC. Its translation is CSVVAGIYGYTF.